These T cell receptor beta chains were read from a single sample in a study of blood T cell repertoires in COVID-19. TCRdb's table, derived via immunoSEQ multiplex PCR, lists solely in-frame clones and lacks some. Of over 100,000 clones in the sample, 86% were seen once. Input material: peripheral blood. The origin of the receptors is a man aged 35 to 55 with acute or convalescent COVID-19. Both conserved end residues are part of each CDR3. D genes are given only for firm matches. The size of a clone is reported for some rows only, either as once, few or many, or as a class for expanded clones.

J: TRBJ1-2
V: TRBV7-9
D: .
size: once
DNA: TGTGCCAGCAGCTTTGTAGCGGCAGCAAATTATGGCTACACCTTC
CDR3: CASSFVAAANYGYTF

J: TRBJ2-7
V: TRBV5-1
D: .
size: .
DNA: TGCGCCAGCAGCTTGGAGGGGGAAGAGCAGTACTTC
CDR3: CASSLEGEEQYF

J: TRBJ2-2
V: TRBV7-3
D: TRBD1
size: .
DNA: TGTGCCAGCAGCCAGGACAGGACCGGGGAGCTGTTTTTT
CDR3: CASSQDRTGELFF

J: TRBJ2-5
V: TRBV19
D: .
size: .
DNA: TGTGCCAGTAGTAGGGGGGATCATTTGGAGACCCAGTACTTC
CDR3: CASSRGDHLETQYF

J: TRBJ1-2
V: TRBV5-4
D: .
size: .
DNA: TGTGCCAGCAGCTCGGGGGGGAACTATGGCTACACCTTC
CDR3: CASSSGGNYGYTF

J: TRBJ2-3
V: TRBV13
D: .
size: .
DNA: TGTGCCAGCAGCTTAGGATCGGGGTTTTTCGCAGATACGCAGTATTTT
CDR3: CASSLGSGFFADTQYF

J: TRBJ2-3
V: TRBV7-2
D: .
size: .
DNA: TGTGCCAGCAGCTTAGTAGCGACTGACACAGATACGCAGTATTTT
CDR3: CASSLVATDTDTQYF

J: TRBJ2-1
V: TRBV19
D: .
size: .
DNA: TGTGCCAGTAGTACGCAGGGGAGCTCCTACAATGAGCAGTTCTTC
CDR3: CASSTQGSSYNEQFF

J: TRBJ2-5
V: TRBV18
D: TRBD2
size: .
DNA: TGTGCCAGCTCACCGTCTAGCGGGGCAGAGACCCAGTACTTC
CDR3: CASSPSSGAETQYF

J: TRBJ1-1
V: TRBV5-6
D: .
size: .
DNA: TGTGCCAGCAGCTTCAGATCCGGGAGGGGTGAAGCTTTCTTT
CDR3: CASSFRSGRGEAFF

J: TRBJ2-3
V: TRBV5-1
D: TRBD1
size: .
DNA: TGCGCCAGCAGCCCTTGGGACAGATCCACAGATACGCAGTATTTT
CDR3: CASSPWDRSTDTQYF

J: TRBJ2-7
V: TRBV29-1
D: TRBD2
size: .
DNA: TGCAGCGTTGAAGGACTAGCGGGAACTTACGAGCAGTACTTC
CDR3: CSVEGLAGTYEQYF

J: TRBJ2-2
V: TRBV18
D: .
size: .
DNA: TGTGCCAGCTCACCGGAGACAGTGAACACCGGGGAGCTGTTTTTT
CDR3: CASSPETVNTGELFF

J: TRBJ1-1
V: TRBV19
D: TRBD1
size: .
DNA: TGTGCCAGTAGACAAGGGACAGGGAGAGTGAACACTGAAGCTTTCTTT
CDR3: CASRQGTGRVNTEAFF

J: TRBJ2-7
V: TRBV20-1
D: .
size: .
DNA: TGCAGTGCTAGAGTACGGTACGAGCAGTACTTC
CDR3: CSARVRYEQYF

J: TRBJ1-1
V: TRBV7-2
D: .
size: .
DNA: TGTGCCAGCAGCCAAGAGCCGAGGATGAACACTGAAGCTTTCTTT
CDR3: CASSQEPRMNTEAFF

J: TRBJ2-1
V: TRBV18
D: TRBD1
size: .
DNA: TGTGCCAGCTCACCACTGGGACAGAGTTCCTACAATGAGCAGTTCTTC
CDR3: CASSPLGQSSYNEQFF

J: TRBJ1-3
V: TRBV9
D: .
size: .
DNA: TGTGCCAGCAGCGTAGCTAATTCAGGATTAGGTGGAAACACCATATATTTT
CDR3: CASSVANSGLGGNTIYF

J: TRBJ2-2
V: TRBV6-5
D: TRBD1
size: once
DNA: TGTGCCAGCAGCGACAGGGGGCAAAGCGGGGAGCTGTTTTTT
CDR3: CASSDRGQSGELFF

J: TRBJ2-1
V: TRBV6-2/TRBV6-3
D: .
size: .
DNA: TGTGCCAGCAGTCGCCTCGGGACTGGGAACGATGAGCAGTTCTTC
CDR3: CASSRLGTGNDEQFF

J: TRBJ1-3
V: TRBV19
D: .
size: many
DNA: TGTGCCGTTGCACAGGAGCCAAACACCATATATTTT
CDR3: CAVAQEPNTIYF

J: TRBJ1-2
V: TRBV7-2
D: TRBD1
size: .
DNA: TGTGCCAGCAGCTTAGTGGGGGGACAGGGGGCTTCTAACTATGGCTACACCTTC
CDR3: CASSLVGGQGASNYGYTF

J: TRBJ1-2
V: TRBV7-2
D: TRBD1
size: .
DNA: TGTGCCAGCAGCTTCAGGGGGGTAGCTGCCTATGGCTACACCTTC
CDR3: CASSFRGVAAYGYTF

J: TRBJ1-1
V: TRBV30
D: .
size: .
DNA: TGTGCCTGGAGCCGGGGACACCGGAACACTGAAGCTTTCTTT
CDR3: CAWSRGHRNTEAFF

J: TRBJ1-2
V: TRBV15
D: .
size: .
DNA: TGTGCCACCAGCAGTAGTAGGGGGACGAGCTACACCTTC
CDR3: CATSSSRGTSYTF

J: TRBJ1-1
V: TRBV19
D: .
size: once
DNA: TGTGCCTCAATGAGCTGGGATCCAGGGAGGAGGGACACTGAAGCTTTCTTT
CDR3: CASMSWDPGRRDTEAFF

J: TRBJ1-6
V: TRBV18
D: TRBD1
size: .
DNA: TGTGCCAGCTCACCGGGGACAGGGTCTAATTCACCCCTCCACTTT
CDR3: CASSPGTGSNSPLHF

J: TRBJ2-7
V: TRBV5-5
D: TRBD1
size: few
DNA: TGTGCCAGCAGCTTGGAAAGACAGGGGGCCTACGAGCAGTACTTC
CDR3: CASSLERQGAYEQYF

J: TRBJ1-2
V: TRBV30
D: .
size: .
DNA: TGTGCCTGGAGGGGGGGTAACTATGGCTACACCTTC
CDR3: CAWRGGNYGYTF

J: TRBJ2-1
V: TRBV2
D: TRBD2
size: .
DNA: TGTGCCAGACTAGCGGGAGGGAGGAATGAGCAGTTCTTC
CDR3: CARLAGGRNEQFF

J: TRBJ1-1
V: TRBV21-1
D: .
size: .
DNA: TGTGCCAGCAGCAAAGTCCTCCGGGACAGGGACGACACTGAAGCTTTCTTT
CDR3: CASSKVLRDRDDTEAFF

J: TRBJ1-3
V: TRBV30
D: TRBD1
size: .
DNA: TGTGCCTGGCGGACAGGAATAAACACCATATATTTT
CDR3: CAWRTGINTIYF

J: TRBJ2-7
V: TRBV3-1/TRBV3-2
D: .
size: .
DNA: TGTGCCAGCAGCCCCGGGACATCCGAGCAGTACTTC
CDR3: CASSPGTSEQYF

J: TRBJ2-1
V: TRBV7-3
D: TRBD2
size: .
DNA: TGTGCCAGCAGCTTACAAGGTAGCGGGGGCTCCTACAATGAGCAGTTCTTC
CDR3: CASSLQGSGGSYNEQFF

J: TRBJ1-1
V: TRBV29-1
D: .
size: .
DNA: TGCAGCGTTTCATTTGGGGGGACTGAAGCTTTCTTT
CDR3: CSVSFGGTEAFF

J: TRBJ1-3
V: TRBV6-5
D: .
size: few
DNA: TGTGCCAGCAGCCTTGACAGATCTGGAAACACCATATATTTT
CDR3: CASSLDRSGNTIYF

J: TRBJ1-5
V: TRBV9
D: .
size: .
DNA: TGTGCCAGCAGCCCCCCTCCCGGGGGGGGACATGGGTTTTTCGCCCGAAATCAGCCCCAGCATTTT
CDR3: CASSPPPGGGHGFFARNQPQHF

J: TRBJ2-2
V: TRBV5-6
D: .
size: .
DNA: TGTGCCAGCAGCTTTGACACCAGATACACCGGGGAGCTGTTTTTT
CDR3: CASSFDTRYTGELFF

J: TRBJ1-3
V: TRBV30
D: TRBD1
size: .
DNA: TGTGCCTGGGCAAAACGGACAGGGGGCAACGGAAACACCATATATTTT
CDR3: CAWAKRTGGNGNTIYF

J: TRBJ2-2
V: TRBV11-1
D: .
size: .
DNA: TGTGCCAGCAGCTTAGCGGGGGGTTCCGGGGAGCTGTTTTTT
CDR3: CASSLAGGSGELFF

J: TRBJ2-2
V: TRBV3-1/TRBV3-2
D: .
size: few
DNA: TGTGCCAGCAGCACAGGGGCGGCAGGGGCTAGCGCCGGGGAGCTGTTTTTT
CDR3: CASSTGAAGASAGELFF

J: TRBJ1-6
V: TRBV5-1
D: .
size: .
DNA: TGCGCCAGCAGCTTGGAATCAGGGGTTGGTAATTCACCCCTCCACTTT
CDR3: CASSLESGVGNSPLHF

J: TRBJ1-1
V: TRBV29-1
D: TRBD1
size: .
DNA: TGCAGCGTCGACAGGGGGACGAACACTGAAGCTTTCTTT
CDR3: CSVDRGTNTEAFF

J: TRBJ2-2
V: TRBV11-2
D: .
size: .
DNA: TGTGCCAGCAGCTTACGGGAAACCGGGGAGCTGTTTTTT
CDR3: CASSLRETGELFF

J: TRBJ1-2
V: TRBV13
D: TRBD1
size: .
DNA: TGTGCCAGCAGCTTAGCGGGCAGGGGGATTCGGATTGATGGCTACACCTTC
CDR3: CASSLAGRGIRIDGYTF

J: TRBJ1-4
V: TRBV27
D: TRBD1
size: .
DNA: TGTGCCAGCAGTCCATTCAGGGGGGAGGAAAAACTGTTTTTT
CDR3: CASSPFRGEEKLFF

J: TRBJ1-2
V: TRBV13
D: TRBD1
size: .
DNA: TGTGCCAGCAGCTTACGGGGAAGGACAGGGGGAGTCTATGGCTACACCTTC
CDR3: CASSLRGRTGGVYGYTF

J: TRBJ2-1
V: TRBV3-1/TRBV3-2
D: .
size: .
DNA: TGTGCCAGCAGTCGCGCGGGAAATGAGCAGTTCTTC
CDR3: CASSRAGNEQFF